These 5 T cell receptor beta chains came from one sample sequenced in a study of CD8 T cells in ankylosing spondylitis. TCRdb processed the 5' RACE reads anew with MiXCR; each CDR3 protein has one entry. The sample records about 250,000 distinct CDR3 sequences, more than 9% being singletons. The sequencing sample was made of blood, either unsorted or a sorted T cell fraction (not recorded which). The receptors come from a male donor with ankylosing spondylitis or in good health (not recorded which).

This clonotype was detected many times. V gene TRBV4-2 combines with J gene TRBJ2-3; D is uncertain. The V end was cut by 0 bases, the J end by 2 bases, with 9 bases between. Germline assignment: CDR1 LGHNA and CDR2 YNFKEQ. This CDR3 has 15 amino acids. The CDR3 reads CASSQDQLITDTQYF. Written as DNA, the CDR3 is TGTGCCAGCAGCCAAGATCAACTCATCACAGATACGCAGTATTTT.

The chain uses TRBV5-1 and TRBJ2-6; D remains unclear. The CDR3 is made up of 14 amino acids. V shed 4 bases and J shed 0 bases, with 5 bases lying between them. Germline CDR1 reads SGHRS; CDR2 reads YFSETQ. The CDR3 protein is CASSNYSGANVLTF. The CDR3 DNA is TGCGCCAGCAGCAACTACTCTGGGGCCAACGTCCTGACTTTC. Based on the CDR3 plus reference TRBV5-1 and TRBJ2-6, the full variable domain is KAGVTQTPRYLIKTRGQQVTLSCSPISGHRSVSWYQQTPGQGLQFLFEYFSETQRNKGNFPGRFSGRQFSNSRSEMNVSTLELGDSALYLCASSNYSGANVLTFGAGSRLTVL.

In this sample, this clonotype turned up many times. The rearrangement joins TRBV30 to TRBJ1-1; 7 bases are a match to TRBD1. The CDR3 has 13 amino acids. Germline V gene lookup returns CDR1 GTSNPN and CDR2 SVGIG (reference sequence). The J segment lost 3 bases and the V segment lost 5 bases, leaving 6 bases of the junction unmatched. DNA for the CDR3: TGTGCCTGGCGCAGGGGGGAGGACACTGAAGCTTTCTTT. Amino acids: CAWRRGEDTEAFF.

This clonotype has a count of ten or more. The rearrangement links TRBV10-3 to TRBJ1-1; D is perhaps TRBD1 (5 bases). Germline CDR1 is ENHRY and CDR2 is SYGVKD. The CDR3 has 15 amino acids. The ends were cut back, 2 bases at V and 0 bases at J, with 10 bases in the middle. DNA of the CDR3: TGTGCCATCAGTGAGGTCCAGGGTTTGAACACTGAAGCTTTCTTT. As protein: CAISEVQGLNTEAFF.

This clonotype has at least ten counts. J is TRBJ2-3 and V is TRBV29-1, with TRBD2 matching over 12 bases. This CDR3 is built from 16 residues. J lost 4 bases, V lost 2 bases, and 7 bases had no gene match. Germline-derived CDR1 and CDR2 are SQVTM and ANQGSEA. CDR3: CSVEYGLAGGPDTQYF. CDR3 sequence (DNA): TGCAGCGTTGAATATGGGCTAGCGGGAGGGCCAGATACGCAGTATTTT.